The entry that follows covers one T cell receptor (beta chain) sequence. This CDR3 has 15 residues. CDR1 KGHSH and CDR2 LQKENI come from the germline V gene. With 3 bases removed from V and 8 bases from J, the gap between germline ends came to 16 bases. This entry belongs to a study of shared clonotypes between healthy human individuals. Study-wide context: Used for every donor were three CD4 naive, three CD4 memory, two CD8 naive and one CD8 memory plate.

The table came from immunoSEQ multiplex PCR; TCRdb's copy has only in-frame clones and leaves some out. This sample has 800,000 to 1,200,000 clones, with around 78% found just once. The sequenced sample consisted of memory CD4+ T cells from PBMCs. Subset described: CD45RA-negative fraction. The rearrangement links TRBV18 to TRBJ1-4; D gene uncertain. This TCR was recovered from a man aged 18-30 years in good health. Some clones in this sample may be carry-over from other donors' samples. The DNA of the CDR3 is TGTGCCAGCTCACCGGTTGGCCAGGCAGACGAAAAACTGTTTTTT. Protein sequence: CASSPVGQADEKLFF.